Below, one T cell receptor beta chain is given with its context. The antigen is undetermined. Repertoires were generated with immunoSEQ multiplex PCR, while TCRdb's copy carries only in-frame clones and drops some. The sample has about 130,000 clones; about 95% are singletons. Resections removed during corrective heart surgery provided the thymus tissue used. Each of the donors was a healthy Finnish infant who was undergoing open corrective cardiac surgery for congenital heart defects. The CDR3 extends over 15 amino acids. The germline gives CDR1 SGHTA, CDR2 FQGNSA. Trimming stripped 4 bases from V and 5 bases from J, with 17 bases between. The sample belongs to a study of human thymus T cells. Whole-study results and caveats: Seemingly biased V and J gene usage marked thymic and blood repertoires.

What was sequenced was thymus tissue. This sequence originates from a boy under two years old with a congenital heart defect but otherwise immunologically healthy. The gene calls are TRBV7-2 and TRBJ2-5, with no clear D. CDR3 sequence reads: CASSSAACPGETQYF. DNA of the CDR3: TGTGCCAGCAGCTCGGCGGCTTGTCCTGGGGAGACCCAGTACTTC.